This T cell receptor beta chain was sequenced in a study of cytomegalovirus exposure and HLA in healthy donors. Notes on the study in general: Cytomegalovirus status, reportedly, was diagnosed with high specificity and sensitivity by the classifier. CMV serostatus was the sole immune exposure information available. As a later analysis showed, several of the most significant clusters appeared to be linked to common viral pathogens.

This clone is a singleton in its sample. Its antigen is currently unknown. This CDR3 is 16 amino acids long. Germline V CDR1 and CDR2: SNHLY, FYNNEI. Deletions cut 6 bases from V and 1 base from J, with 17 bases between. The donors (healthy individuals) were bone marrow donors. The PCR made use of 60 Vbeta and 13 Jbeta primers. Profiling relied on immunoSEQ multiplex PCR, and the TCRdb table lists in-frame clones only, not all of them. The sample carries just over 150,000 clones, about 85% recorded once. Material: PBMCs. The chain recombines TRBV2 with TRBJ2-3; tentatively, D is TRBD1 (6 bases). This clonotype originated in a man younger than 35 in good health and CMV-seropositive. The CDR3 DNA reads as TGTGCCAGCAGCGTTACGTGGGACAAACGCACAGATACGCAGTATTTT. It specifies CASSVTWDKRTDTQYF.